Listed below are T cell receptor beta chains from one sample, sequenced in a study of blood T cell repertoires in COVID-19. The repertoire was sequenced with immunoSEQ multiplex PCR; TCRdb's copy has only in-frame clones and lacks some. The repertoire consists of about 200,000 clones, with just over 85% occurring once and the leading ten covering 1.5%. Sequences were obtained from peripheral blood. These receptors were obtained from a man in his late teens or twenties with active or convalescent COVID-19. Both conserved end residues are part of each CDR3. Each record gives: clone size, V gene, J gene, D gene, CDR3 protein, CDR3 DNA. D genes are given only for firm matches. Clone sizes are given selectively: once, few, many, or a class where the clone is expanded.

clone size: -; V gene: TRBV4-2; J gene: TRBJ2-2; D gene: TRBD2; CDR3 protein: CASSQDLGRDTGELFF; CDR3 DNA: TGTGCCAGCAGCCAAGATCTCGGGAGGGACACCGGGGAGCTGTTTTTT
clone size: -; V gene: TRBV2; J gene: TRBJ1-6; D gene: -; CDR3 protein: CASSESGTNSPLHF; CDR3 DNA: TGTGCCAGCAGTGAATCGGGAACTAATTCACCCCTCCACTTT
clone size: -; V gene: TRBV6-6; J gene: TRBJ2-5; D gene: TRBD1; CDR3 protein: CASSDTGEETQYF; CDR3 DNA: TGTGCCAGCAGTGACACAGGGGAAGAGACCCAGTACTTC
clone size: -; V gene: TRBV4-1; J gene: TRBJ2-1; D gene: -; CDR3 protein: CATQRTATPYNEQFF; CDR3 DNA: TGCGCCACCCAGCGGACCGCGACCCCCTACAATGAGCAGTTCTTC
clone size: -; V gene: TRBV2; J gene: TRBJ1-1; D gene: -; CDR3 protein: CASSGSAMNTEAFF; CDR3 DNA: TGTGCCAGCAGTGGCTCCGCTATGAACACTGAAGCTTTCTTT
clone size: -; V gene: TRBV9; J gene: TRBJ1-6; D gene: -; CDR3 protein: CASSVAPGIDSPLHF; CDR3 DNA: TGTGCCAGCAGCGTAGCTCCAGGGATTGATTCACCCCTCCACTTT
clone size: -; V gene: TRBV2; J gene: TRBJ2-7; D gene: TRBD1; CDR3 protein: CASSNDRGLAYEQYF; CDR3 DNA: TGTGCCAGCAGTAATGACAGGGGGTTAGCCTACGAGCAGTACTTC
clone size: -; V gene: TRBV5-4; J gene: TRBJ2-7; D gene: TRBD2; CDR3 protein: CASSLSRGRDYEQYF; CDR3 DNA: TGTGCCAGCAGCTTGTCCCGCGGGAGGGACTACGAGCAGTACTTC
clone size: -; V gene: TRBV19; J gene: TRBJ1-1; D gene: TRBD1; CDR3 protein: CATQAQGVAEAFF; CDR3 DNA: TGTGCCACCCAAGCCCAGGGGGTCGCTGAAGCTTTCTTT
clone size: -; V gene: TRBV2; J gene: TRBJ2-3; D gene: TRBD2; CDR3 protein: CASSPLPRLAGDTQYF; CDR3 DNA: TGTGCCAGCTCCCCTCTCCCGAGGCTAGCGGGAGATACGCAGTATTTT
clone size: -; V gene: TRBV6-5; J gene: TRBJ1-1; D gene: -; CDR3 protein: CASSYSRGGGAFF; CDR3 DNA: TGTGCCAGCAGTTACTCGAGGGGAGGTGGAGCTTTCTTT
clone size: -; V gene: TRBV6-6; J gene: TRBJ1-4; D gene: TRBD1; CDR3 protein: CASSDQQGANEKLFF; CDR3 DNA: TGTGCCAGCAGTGACCAACAGGGGGCTAATGAAAAACTGTTTTTT
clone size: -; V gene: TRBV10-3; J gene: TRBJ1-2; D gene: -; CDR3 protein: CAISESSAGGGYTF; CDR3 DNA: TGTGCCATCAGTGAGTCATCGGCCGGGGGAGGCTACACCTTC
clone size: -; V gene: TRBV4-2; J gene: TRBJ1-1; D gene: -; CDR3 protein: CASSQPAGEAFF; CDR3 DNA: TGTGCCAGCAGCCAACCGGCAGGAGAAGCTTTCTTT
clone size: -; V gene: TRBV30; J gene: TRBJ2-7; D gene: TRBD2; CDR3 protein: CAWTGGGHSYEQYF; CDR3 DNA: TGTGCCTGGACCGGGGGGGGACACTCCTACGAGCAGTACTTC
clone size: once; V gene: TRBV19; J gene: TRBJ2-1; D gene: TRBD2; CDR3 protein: CATKGIGLAGSYNEQFF; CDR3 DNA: TGTGCCACTAAGGGGATCGGACTAGCGGGATCTTACAATGAGCAGTTCTTC